The 2 T cell receptor beta chains below all came from one sample that was sequenced in a study of T cells after posttransplantation cyclophosphamide. Clones were read by immunoSEQ multiplex PCR, and TCRdb kept only the in-frame ones, dropping some. The specimen has 30,000 or so clones, none found just once. The sequencing input was PBMCs. Source of these receptors: a woman under 40 in good health and a related stem cell transplant donor.

This clone was counted ten times or more. DNA for the CDR3: TGCGCCAGCAGCCAAGAGTCCGGGTTAGAAGGAAACACCATATATTTT. Translation gives CASSQESGLEGNTIYF. The chain recombines TRBV4-1 with TRBJ1-3; no reliable D call. The CDR3 length is 16 residues. Trimming took off 0 bases at V and 4 bases at J, with 13 bases between the two ends. CDR1 and CDR2 from the germline V gene are MGHRA and YSYEKL.

There are many counts of this clone. The gene calls are TRBV19 and TRBJ1-1; 8 bases map to TRBD1. Germline loops: CDR1 LNHDA, CDR2 SQIVND (reference sequence). This CDR3 region has 15 residues. V shed 3 bases and J 2 bases; nucleotides not matched to a gene: 5. The CDR3 nucleotides are TGTGCCAGTAGTATCTTTGGACAGGGTAACACTGAAGCTTTCTTT. It is translated as CASSIFGQGNTEAFF.